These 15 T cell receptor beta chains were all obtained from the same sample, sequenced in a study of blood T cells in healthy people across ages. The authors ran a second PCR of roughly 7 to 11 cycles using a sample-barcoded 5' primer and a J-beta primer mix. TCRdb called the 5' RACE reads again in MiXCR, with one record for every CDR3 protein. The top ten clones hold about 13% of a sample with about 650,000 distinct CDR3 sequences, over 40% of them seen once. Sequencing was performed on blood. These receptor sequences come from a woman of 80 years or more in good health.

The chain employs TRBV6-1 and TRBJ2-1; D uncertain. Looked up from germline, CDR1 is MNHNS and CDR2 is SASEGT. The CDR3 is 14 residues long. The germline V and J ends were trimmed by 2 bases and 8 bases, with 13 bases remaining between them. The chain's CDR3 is CASSEMGLVDEQFF. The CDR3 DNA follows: TGTGCCAGCAGTGAAATGGGTCTCGTGGATGAGCAGTTCTTC.

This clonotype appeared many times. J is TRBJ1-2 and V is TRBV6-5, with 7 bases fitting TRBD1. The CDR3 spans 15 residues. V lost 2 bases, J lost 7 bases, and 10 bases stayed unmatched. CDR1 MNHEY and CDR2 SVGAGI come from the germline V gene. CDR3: CASSYQRQGSGGYTF. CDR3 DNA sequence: TGTGCCAGCAGTTACCAGAGACAGGGATCGGGTGGCTACACCTTC.

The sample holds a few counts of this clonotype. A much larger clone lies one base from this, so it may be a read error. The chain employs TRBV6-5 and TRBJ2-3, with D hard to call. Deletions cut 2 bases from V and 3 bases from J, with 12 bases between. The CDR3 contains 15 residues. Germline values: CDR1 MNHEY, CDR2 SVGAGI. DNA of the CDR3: TGTGCCAGCAGTTACAGCGACGGACCAACAGATACGCAGTATTTT. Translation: CASSYSDGPTDTQYF.

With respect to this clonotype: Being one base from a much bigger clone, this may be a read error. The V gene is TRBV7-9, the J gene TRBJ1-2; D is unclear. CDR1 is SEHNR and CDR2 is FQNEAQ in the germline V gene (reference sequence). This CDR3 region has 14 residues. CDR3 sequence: CASGLATAYYGYTF. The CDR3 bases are TGTGCCAGCGGCTTAGCTACAGCCTACTATGGCTACACCTTC. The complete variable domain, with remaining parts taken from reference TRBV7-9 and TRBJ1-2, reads DTGVSQNPRHKITKRGQNVTFRCDPISEHNRLYWYRQTLGQGPEFLTYFQNEAQLEKSRLLSDRFSAERPKGSFSTLEIQRTEQGDSAMYLCASGLATAYYGYTFGSGTRLTVV.

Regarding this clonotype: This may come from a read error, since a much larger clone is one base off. Here the CDR3 reads CATSSGRNSYTEQFF. Here the CDR3 DNA reads TGTGCCACCAGCTCGGGCCGAAACTCCTACACTGAGCAGTTCTTC. The chain employs TRBV15 and TRBJ2-1; unclear D gene. The CDR3 runs to 15 residues. Germline V gene sequence: CDR1 LNHNV, CDR2 YYDKDF (reference sequence).

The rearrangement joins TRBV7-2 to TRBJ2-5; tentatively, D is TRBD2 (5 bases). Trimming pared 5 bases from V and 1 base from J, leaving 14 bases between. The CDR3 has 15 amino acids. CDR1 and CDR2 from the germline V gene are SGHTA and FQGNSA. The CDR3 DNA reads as TGTGCCAGCAGCCTACCACTAGGCAGCCAAGAGACCCAGTACTTC. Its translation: CASSLPLGSQETQYF.

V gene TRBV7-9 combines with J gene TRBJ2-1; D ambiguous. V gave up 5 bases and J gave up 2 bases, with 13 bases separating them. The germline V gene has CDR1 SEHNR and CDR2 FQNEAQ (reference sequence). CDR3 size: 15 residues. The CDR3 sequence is CASSPGTETYNEQFF. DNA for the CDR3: TGTGCCAGCAGCCCCGGCACAGAAACCTACAATGAGCAGTTCTTC.

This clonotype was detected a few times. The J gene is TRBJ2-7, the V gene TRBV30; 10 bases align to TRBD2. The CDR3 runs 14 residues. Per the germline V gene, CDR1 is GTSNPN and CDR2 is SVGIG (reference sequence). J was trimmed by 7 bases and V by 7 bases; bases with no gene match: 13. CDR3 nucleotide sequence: TGTGCCTTATCGTATTCTGGGACTAGCGATGAGCAGTACTTC. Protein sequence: CALSYSGTSDEQYF.

Written as DNA, the CDR3 is TGTGCCAGCAGTTTTGGAGGGAGGGACCTCACAGATACGCAGTATTTT. Protein product: CASSFGGRDLTDTQYF. The V call is TRBV28, the J call TRBJ2-3, with TRBD2 matching 7 bases. CDR1 is MDHEN and CDR2 is SYDVKM in the germline V gene. The CDR3 contains 16 residues. The trim removed 3 bases at V and 2 bases at J, leaving 8 bases unmatched.

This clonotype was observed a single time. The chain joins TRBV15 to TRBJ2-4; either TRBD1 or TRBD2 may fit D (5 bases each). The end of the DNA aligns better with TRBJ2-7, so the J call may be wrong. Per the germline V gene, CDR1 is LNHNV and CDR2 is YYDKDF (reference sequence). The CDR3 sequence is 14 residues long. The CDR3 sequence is CATSRGGSLYEQYF. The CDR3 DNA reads TGTGCCACCAGCAGAGGGGGGTCCCTCTACGAGCAGTACTTC.

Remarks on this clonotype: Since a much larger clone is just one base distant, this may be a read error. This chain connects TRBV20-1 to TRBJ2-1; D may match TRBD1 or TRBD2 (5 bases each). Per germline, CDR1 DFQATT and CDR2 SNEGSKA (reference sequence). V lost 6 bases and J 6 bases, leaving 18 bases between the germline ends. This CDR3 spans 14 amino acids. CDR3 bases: TGCAGTGCGATACGGGGCATCCGGATCAATGAGCAGTTCTTC. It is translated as CSAIRGIRINEQFF.

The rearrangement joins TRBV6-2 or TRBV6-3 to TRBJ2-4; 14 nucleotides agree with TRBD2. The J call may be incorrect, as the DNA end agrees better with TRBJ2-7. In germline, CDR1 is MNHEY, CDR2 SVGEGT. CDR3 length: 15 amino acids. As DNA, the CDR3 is TGTGCCAGCAGAGGACTAGCGGGAGGATCCTACGAGCAGTACTTC. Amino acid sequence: CASRGLAGGSYEQYF.

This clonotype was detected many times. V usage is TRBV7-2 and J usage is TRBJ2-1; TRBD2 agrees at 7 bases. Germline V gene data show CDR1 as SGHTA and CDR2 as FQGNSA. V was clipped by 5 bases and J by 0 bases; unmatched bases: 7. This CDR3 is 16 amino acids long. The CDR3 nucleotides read TGTGCCAGCAGCCCCCAGGGCGGGAGCTCCTACAATGAGCAGTTCTTC. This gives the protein CASSPQGGSSYNEQFF.

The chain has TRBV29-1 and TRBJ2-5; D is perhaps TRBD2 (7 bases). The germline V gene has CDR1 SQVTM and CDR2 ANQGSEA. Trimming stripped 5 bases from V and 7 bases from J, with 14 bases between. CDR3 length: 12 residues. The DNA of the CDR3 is TGCAGCGTTTGGGGTGGGGGGGCGACCCAGTACTTC. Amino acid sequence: CSVWGGGATQYF.

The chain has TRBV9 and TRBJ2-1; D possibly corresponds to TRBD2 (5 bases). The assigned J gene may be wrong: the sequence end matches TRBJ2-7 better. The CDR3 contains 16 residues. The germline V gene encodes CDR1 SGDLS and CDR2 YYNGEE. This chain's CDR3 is CACTPRGYSSYNEQYF. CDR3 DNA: TGTGCCTGCACCCCGAGAGGGTATAGCTCCTACAATGAGCAGTACTTC.